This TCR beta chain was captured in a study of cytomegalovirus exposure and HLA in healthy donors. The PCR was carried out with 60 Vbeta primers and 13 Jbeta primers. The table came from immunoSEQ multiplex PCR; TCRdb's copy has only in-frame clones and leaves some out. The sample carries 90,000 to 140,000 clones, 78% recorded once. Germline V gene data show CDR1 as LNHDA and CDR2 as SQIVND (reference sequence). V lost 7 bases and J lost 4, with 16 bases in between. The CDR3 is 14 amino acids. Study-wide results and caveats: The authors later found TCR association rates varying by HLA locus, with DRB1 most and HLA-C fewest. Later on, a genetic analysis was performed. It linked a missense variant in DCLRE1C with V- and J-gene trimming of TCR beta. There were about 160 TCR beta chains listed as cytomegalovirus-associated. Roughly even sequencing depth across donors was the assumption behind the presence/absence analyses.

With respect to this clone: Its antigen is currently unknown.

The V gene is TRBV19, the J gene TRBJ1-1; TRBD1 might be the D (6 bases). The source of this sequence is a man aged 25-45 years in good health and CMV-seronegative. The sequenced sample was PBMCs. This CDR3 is CASTNWGGITEAFF. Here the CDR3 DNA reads TGTGCCAGTACTAACTGGGGGGGCATCACTGAAGCTTTCTTT.